This T cell receptor beta chain was found in a study of T cell changes during pregnancy in multiple sclerosis. Germline CDR1 reads SGHRS; CDR2 reads YFSETQ. The V segment lost 5 bases and the J segment 4 bases; nucleotides outside the gene matches: 6. This CDR3 region has 14 residues. Only in-frame clones appear in the TCRdb table, and some are missing; sequencing was by immunoSEQ multiplex PCR. The table shows 40,000 or so clones, with 91% occurring only once. The J gene is TRBJ1-1, the V gene TRBV5-1; TRBD1 aligns across 9 bases. The starting material was CD4+ T cells from peripheral blood mononuclear cells, obtained in the third trimester of pregnancy. This receptor was obtained from a female donor in good health, enrolled as a control in a pregnancy study. CDR3 in amino acids: CASRRGTGRTEAFF. The CDR3 DNA follows: TGCGCCAGCAGGAGAGGGACAGGGCGCACTGAAGCTTTCTTT.